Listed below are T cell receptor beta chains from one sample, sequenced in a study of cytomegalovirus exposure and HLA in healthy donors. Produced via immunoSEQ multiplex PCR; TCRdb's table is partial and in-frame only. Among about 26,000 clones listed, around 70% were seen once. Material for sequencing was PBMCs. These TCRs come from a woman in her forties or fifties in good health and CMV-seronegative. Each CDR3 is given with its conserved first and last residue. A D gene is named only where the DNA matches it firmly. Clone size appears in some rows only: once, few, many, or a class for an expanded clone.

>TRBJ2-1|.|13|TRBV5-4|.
CASSSGSGNEQFF
TGTGCCAGCAGCTCCGGAAGCGGGAATGAGCAGTTCTTC
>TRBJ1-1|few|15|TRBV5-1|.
CASSLRRNMNTEAFF
TGCGCCAGCAGCTTGAGGCGGAACATGAACACTGAAGCTTTCTTT
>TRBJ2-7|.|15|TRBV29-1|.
CSVDIWGQGGREQYF
TGCAGCGTTGATATATGGGGTCAGGGAGGCCGCGAGCAGTACTTC
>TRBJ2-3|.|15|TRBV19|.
CASSPLQGRTDTQYF
TGTGCCAGTAGTCCCTTACAGGGGAGGACAGATACGCAGTATTTT
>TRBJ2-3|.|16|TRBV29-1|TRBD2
CSVRGASGIAGDTQYF
TGCAGCGTCCGGGGGGCTAGCGGGATCGCAGGAGATACGCAGTATTTT
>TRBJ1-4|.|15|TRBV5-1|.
CASSTHQAERKKLFF
TGCGCCAGCAGCACGCACCAGGCTGAAAGGAAAAAACTGTTTTTT
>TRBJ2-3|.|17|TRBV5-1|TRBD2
CASSFQPGLAGSDTQYF
TGCGCCAGCAGCTTTCAACCGGGACTAGCGGGGTCAGATACGCAGTATTTT
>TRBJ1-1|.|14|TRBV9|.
CASSVVETGPEAFF
TGTGCCAGCAGCGTAGTTGAGACAGGCCCTGAAGCTTTCTTT
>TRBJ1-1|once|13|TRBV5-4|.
CASSLGHQEQAFF
TGTGCCAGCAGCTTAGGACACCAAGAACAAGCTTTCTTT
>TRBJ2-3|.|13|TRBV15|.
CATGGQATDTQYF
TGTGCCACCGGAGGGCAGGCCACAGATACGCAGTATTTT
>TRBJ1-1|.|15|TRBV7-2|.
CASSLQGGWNTEAFF
TGTGCCAGCAGCTTACAAGGAGGGTGGAACACTGAAGCTTTCTTT
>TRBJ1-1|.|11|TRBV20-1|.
CSGLQGAGAFF
TGCAGTGGTTTACAGGGTGCCGGAGCTTTCTTT
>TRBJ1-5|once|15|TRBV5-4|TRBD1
CASSLDRGMNQPQHF
TGTGCCAGCAGCTTGGACAGGGGGATGAATCAGCCCCAGCATTTT
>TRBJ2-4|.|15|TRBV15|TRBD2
CATSNDPGGKNIQYF
TGTGCCACCAGCAATGATCCGGGAGGCAAAAACATTCAGTACTTC
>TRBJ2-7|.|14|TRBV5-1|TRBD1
CASSARQGNYEQYF
TGCGCCAGCAGCGCCCGACAGGGAAACTACGAGCAGTACTTC
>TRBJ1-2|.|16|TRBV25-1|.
CASSASSPGGNYGYTF
TGTGCCAGCAGTGCCTCCTCGCCGGGGGGGAACTATGGCTACACCTTC
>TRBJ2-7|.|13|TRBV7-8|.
CASSLADRGEQYF
TGTGCCAGCAGCTTAGCGGACAGAGGCGAGCAGTACTTC
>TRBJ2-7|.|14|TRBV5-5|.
CASSFSTGFYEQYF
TGTGCCAGCAGCTTTTCCACAGGATTCTACGAGCAGTACTTC
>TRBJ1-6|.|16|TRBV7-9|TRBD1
CASSSVGGQANSPLHF
TGTGCCAGCAGTTCCGTTGGCGGACAGGCGAATTCACCCCTCCACTTT
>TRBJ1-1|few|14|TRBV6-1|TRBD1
CASWTGGMNTEAFF
TGTGCCAGCTGGACAGGGGGAATGAACACTGAAGCTTTCTTT
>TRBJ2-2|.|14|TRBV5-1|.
CASSLVGSSGELFF
TGCGCCAGCAGCTTGGTGGGTAGCTCCGGGGAGCTGTTTTTT
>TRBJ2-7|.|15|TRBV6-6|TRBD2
CASGNRLAGFREQYF
TGTGCCAGCGGAAACAGACTAGCGGGCTTTCGCGAGCAGTACTTC
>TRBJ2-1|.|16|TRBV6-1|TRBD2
CASSATGLAGVTEQFF
TGTGCCAGCAGTGCAACGGGACTAGCGGGAGTTACTGAGCAGTTCTTC
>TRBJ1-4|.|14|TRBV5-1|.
CASRRQLTNEKLFF
TGCGCCAGCAGACGACAGCTAACTAATGAAAAACTGTTTTTT
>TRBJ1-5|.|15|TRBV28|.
CASILGGQGNQPQHF
TGTGCCAGCATCCTGGGGGGGCAGGGGAATCAGCCCCAGCATTTT
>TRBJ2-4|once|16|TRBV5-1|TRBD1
CASSSVPGQGENIQYF
TGCGCCAGCAGCTCGGTCCCGGGACAGGGAGAAAACATTCAGTACTTC
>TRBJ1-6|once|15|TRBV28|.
CASRPQGPNGSPLHF
TGTGCCAGCAGACCTCAGGGTCCCAACGGATCACCCCTCCACTTT
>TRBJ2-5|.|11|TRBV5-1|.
CASSLAGTQYF
TGCGCCAGCAGCTTGGCCGGGACCCAGTACTTC
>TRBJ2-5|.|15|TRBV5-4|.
CASSLGRDQGETQYF
TGTGCCAGCAGCTTGGGGAGGGACCAGGGAGAGACCCAGTACTTC
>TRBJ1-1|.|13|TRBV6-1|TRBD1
CASSTGANTEAFF
TGTGCCAGCAGCACAGGGGCGAACACTGAAGCTTTCTTT
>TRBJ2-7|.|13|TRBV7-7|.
CASSSRPEGEQYF
TGTGCTAGCAGCTCCCGGCCGGAGGGGGAGCAGTACTTC
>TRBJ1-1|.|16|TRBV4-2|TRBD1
CASSQEGTGRRTEAFF
TGTGCCAGCAGCCAAGAGGGGACAGGGCGTCGCACTGAAGCTTTCTTT
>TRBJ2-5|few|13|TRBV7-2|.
CASSPSVQETQYF
TGTGCCAGCAGCCCAAGCGTTCAAGAGACCCAGTACTTC
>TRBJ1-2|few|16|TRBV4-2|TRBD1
CASSQKTGSYDVGYTF
TGTGCCAGCAGCCAAAAGACAGGGTCCTATGATGTTGGCTACACCTTC
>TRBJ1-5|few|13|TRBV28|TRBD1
CASSLDRAQPQHF
TGTGCCAGCAGTTTAGACAGGGCTCAGCCCCAGCATTTT
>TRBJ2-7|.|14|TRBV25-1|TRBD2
CASSVPGGSYEQYF
TGTGCCAGCAGTGTCCCGGGGGGATCCTACGAGCAGTACTTC
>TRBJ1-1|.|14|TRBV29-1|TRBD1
CSVGRGPVNTEAFF
TGCAGCGTTGGTAGGGGGCCAGTGAACACTGAAGCTTTCTTT
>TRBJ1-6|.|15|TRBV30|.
CACSPEPALPSPLHF
TGTGCCTGTAGTCCGGAGCCGGCCCTTCCTTCACCCCTCCACTTT
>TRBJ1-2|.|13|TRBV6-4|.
CASSPEGMLGYTF
TGTGCCAGCAGTCCCGAGGGCATGTTGGGCTACACCTTC
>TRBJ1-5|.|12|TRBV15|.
CATRGRGKPQHF
TGTGCCACCAGAGGACGGGGTAAGCCCCAGCATTTT
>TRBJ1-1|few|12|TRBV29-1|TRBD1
CSVERGTGKAFF
TGCAGCGTTGAGCGGGGGACAGGGAAAGCTTTCTTT
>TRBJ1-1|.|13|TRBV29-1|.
CSVFGSMNTEAFF
TGCAGCGTTTTCGGGTCCATGAACACTGAAGCTTTCTTT
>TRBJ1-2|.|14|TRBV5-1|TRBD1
CASSTGTGSYGYTF
TGCGCCAGCAGCACCGGGACAGGGAGCTATGGCTACACCTTC
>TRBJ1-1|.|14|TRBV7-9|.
CASSRTVLNTEAFF
TGTGCCAGCAGCCGGACAGTCTTGAACACTGAAGCTTTCTTT
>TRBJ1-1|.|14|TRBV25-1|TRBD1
CASTATGSGTEAFF
TGTGCCAGCACTGCGACAGGGTCCGGCACTGAAGCTTTCTTT
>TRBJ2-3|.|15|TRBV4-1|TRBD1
CASSHLDRDADTQYF
TGCGCCAGCAGCCATCTGGACAGGGACGCAGATACGCAGTATTTT
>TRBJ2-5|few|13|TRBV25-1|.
CASSEASRETQYF
TGTGCCAGCAGTGAGGCTAGTCGGGAGACCCAGTACTTC
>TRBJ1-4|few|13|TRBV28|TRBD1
CASGRTGREKLFF
TGTGCCAGCGGCAGGACAGGGCGTGAAAAACTGTTTTTT